Listed below are T cell receptor beta chains from one sample, sequenced in a study of regulatory T cells in long-lasting Graves disease. TCRdb called the multiplex PCR reads again in MiXCR, with one record for every CDR3 protein. There are 300,000 to 500,000 distinct CDR3 sequences in the sample; less than 25% occur only once, and under 25% lies in the top ten. The sequencing here drew on peripheral blood mononuclear cells (PBMCs), taken when the disease was refractory, from a patient treated with antithyroid drugs. The receptors derive from a female donor with Graves disease. Both conserved end residues are part of each CDR3. Fields, in order: clone size, D gene, J gene, V gene, CDR3 protein, CDR3 DNA. The D gene is left open where the match is weak. Size values are once, few and many counts, or a class for expanded clones, and some rows have none.

abundance: many; d_gene: -; j_gene: TRBJ1-5; v_gene: TRBV24-1; CDR3aa: CATSDRGAAGPQPQHF; CDR3nt: TGTGCCACCAGTGATCGGGGGGCGGCGGGGCCTCAGCCCCAGCATTTT
abundance: -; d_gene: TRBD2; j_gene: TRBJ2-4; v_gene: TRBV7-2; CDR3aa: CASSLTSGLAKNIQYF; CDR3nt: TGTGCCAGCAGCTTAACTAGCGGGTTAGCCAAAAACATTCAGTACTTC
abundance: many; d_gene: TRBD1; j_gene: TRBJ2-4; v_gene: TRBV6-1; CDR3aa: CASSNPGTEDKNIQYF; CDR3nt: TGTGCCAGCAGTAACCCCGGGACAGAGGACAAAAACATTCAGTACTTC
abundance: -; d_gene: TRBD1; j_gene: TRBJ2-3; v_gene: TRBV24-1; CDR3aa: CATSDSTGVGDTQYF; CDR3nt: TGTGCCACCAGTGACTCGACAGGGGTGGGAGATACGCAGTATTTT
abundance: -; d_gene: TRBD1; j_gene: TRBJ2-7; v_gene: TRBV7-9; CDR3aa: CASSSSDRRVYEQYF; CDR3nt: TGTGCCAGCAGCTCCTCGGACAGGCGAGTTTACGAGCAGTACTTC
abundance: -; d_gene: TRBD2; j_gene: TRBJ2-1; v_gene: TRBV10-3; CDR3aa: CAISESSSGTSGREEQFF; CDR3nt: TGTGCCATCAGTGAGTCGAGCTCGGGGACTAGCGGGAGGGAAGAGCAGTTCTTC
abundance: -; d_gene: TRBD2; j_gene: TRBJ2-5; v_gene: TRBV11-2; CDR3aa: CASSLAGGRRGETQYF; CDR3nt: TGTGCCAGCAGCTTAGCGGGCGGGAGGCGGGGGGAGACCCAGTACTTC
abundance: many; d_gene: -; j_gene: TRBJ1-2; v_gene: TRBV11-2; CDR3aa: CASSRDFNYGYTF; CDR3nt: TGTGCCAGCAGCCGAGACTTCAACTATGGCTACACCTTC
abundance: many; d_gene: TRBD1; j_gene: TRBJ1-2; v_gene: TRBV28; CDR3aa: CATLPSGTGARSYGYTF; CDR3nt: TGTGCCACCCTCCCGTCCGGGACAGGGGCGAGGAGCTATGGCTACACCTTC
abundance: few; d_gene: -; j_gene: TRBJ2-7; v_gene: TRBV29-1; CDR3aa: CSVRGQGYEQYF; CDR3nt: TGCAGCGTTCGGGGGCAGGGGTACGAGCAGTACTTC
abundance: -; d_gene: TRBD2; j_gene: TRBJ2-7; v_gene: TRBV6-1; CDR3aa: CASRKMTSGISYEQYF; CDR3nt: TGTGCCAGCAGGAAGATGACTAGCGGAATCTCCTACGAGCAGTACTTC
abundance: few; d_gene: -; j_gene: TRBJ2-7; v_gene: TRBV20-1; CDR3aa: CSAQDTLIPYEQYF; CDR3nt: TGCAGTGCCCAGGACACCTTGATCCCCTACGAGCAGTACTTC
abundance: -; d_gene: -; j_gene: TRBJ2-5; v_gene: TRBV20-1; CDR3aa: CSARVIGETQYF; CDR3nt: TGCAGTGCTAGGGTTATAGGGGAGACCCAGTACTTC
abundance: -; d_gene: -; j_gene: TRBJ2-6; v_gene: TRBV5-1; CDR3aa: CASSHGSSGANVLTF; CDR3nt: TGCGCCAGCAGCCACGGGAGCTCTGGGGCCAACGTCCTGACTTTC
abundance: -; d_gene: -; j_gene: TRBJ1-2; v_gene: TRBV18; CDR3aa: CASSPRSESGVGYTF; CDR3nt: TGTGCCAGCTCACCTCGCTCTGAGAGCGGAGTTGGCTACACCTTC
abundance: few; d_gene: -; j_gene: TRBJ1-1; v_gene: TRBV5-1; CDR3aa: CASSRDMDTEAFF; CDR3nt: TGCGCCAGCAGCCGGGACATGGACACTGAAGCTTTCTTT
abundance: many; d_gene: -; j_gene: TRBJ2-5; v_gene: TRBV27; CDR3aa: CASTLAEGGTQYF; CDR3nt: TGTGCCAGCACCCTGGCGGAGGGGGGGACCCAGTACTTC
abundance: few; d_gene: -; j_gene: TRBJ2-1; v_gene: TRBV5-4; CDR3aa: CASSLAGWGNNEQFF; CDR3nt: TGTGCCAGCAGCTTGGCTGGATGGGGGAACAATGAGCAGTTCTTC
abundance: -; d_gene: -; j_gene: TRBJ2-1; v_gene: TRBV5-1; CDR3aa: CASSLTEFYNEQFF; CDR3nt: TGCGCCAGCAGCCTAACAGAATTCTACAATGAGCAGTTCTTC
abundance: many; d_gene: TRBD2; j_gene: TRBJ2-5; v_gene: TRBV28; CDR3aa: CASSSLLAGGDETQYF; CDR3nt: TGTGCCAGCAGTTCTTTACTAGCGGGAGGTGATGAGACCCAGTACTTC
abundance: -; d_gene: TRBD1; j_gene: TRBJ1-6; v_gene: TRBV12-3/TRBV12-4; CDR3aa: CASRKDRGRGSPLHF; CDR3nt: TGTGCCAGCAGAAAAGACAGGGGGCGCGGTTCACCCCTCCACTTT
abundance: few; d_gene: -; j_gene: TRBJ2-7; v_gene: TRBV28; CDR3aa: CATRQGGYEQYF; CDR3nt: TGTGCCACACGACAGGGAGGCTACGAGCAGTACTTC
abundance: few; d_gene: TRBD1; j_gene: TRBJ2-7; v_gene: TRBV6-1; CDR3aa: CASSLWTGTWYEQYF; CDR3nt: TGTGCCAGCAGCCTCTGGACAGGGACGTGGTACGAGCAGTACTTC
abundance: once; d_gene: TRBD1; j_gene: TRBJ1-5; v_gene: TRBV20-1; CDR3aa: CSALGAAGTGGFQPQHF; CDR3nt: TGCAGTGCTCTAGGCGCCGCCGGGACAGGGGGTTTTCAGCCCCAGCATTTT
abundance: -; d_gene: -; j_gene: TRBJ2-4; v_gene: TRBV28; CDR3aa: CASSFLAKNIQYF; CDR3nt: TGTGCCAGCAGTTTCTTAGCCAAAAACATTCAGTACTTC
abundance: few; d_gene: -; j_gene: TRBJ1-1; v_gene: TRBV5-5; CDR3aa: CASSWGDGLEAFF; CDR3nt: TGTGCCAGCAGCTGGGGGGACGGCCTTGAAGCTTTCTTT
abundance: few; d_gene: TRBD2; j_gene: TRBJ2-5; v_gene: TRBV9; CDR3aa: CASSAGLGKETQYF; CDR3nt: TGTGCCAGCAGCGCAGGACTAGGGAAAGAGACCCAGTACTTC
abundance: many; d_gene: -; j_gene: TRBJ1-2; v_gene: TRBV7-9; CDR3aa: CASSLEAGSNYGYTF; CDR3nt: TGTGCCAGCAGCTTAGAGGCAGGGAGTAACTATGGCTACACCTTC
abundance: few; d_gene: -; j_gene: TRBJ2-7; v_gene: TRBV30; CDR3aa: CAWEAAKGDYEQYF; CDR3nt: TGTGCCTGGGAAGCGGCCAAAGGGGATTACGAGCAGTACTTC
abundance: many; d_gene: -; j_gene: TRBJ1-4; v_gene: TRBV12-3/TRBV12-4; CDR3aa: CASSLGGENEKLFF; CDR3nt: TGTGCCAGCAGTTTAGGGGGCGAGAATGAAAAACTGTTTTTT
abundance: many; d_gene: TRBD2; j_gene: TRBJ2-6; v_gene: TRBV2; CDR3aa: CASSEALWDYYSGANVLTF; CDR3nt: TGTGCCAGCAGTGAAGCGCTGTGGGACTATTACTCTGGGGCCAACGTCCTGACTTTC
abundance: -; d_gene: -; j_gene: TRBJ1-1; v_gene: TRBV10-3; CDR3aa: CAISDPGTEAFF; CDR3nt: TGTGCCATCAGTGATCCGGGGACTGAAGCTTTCTTT
abundance: many; d_gene: TRBD1; j_gene: TRBJ1-1; v_gene: TRBV29-1; CDR3aa: CSSRTGVSTEAFF; CDR3nt: TGCAGCTCACGGACAGGAGTTAGCACTGAAGCTTTCTTT
abundance: -; d_gene: TRBD1; j_gene: TRBJ1-5; v_gene: TRBV12-3/TRBV12-4; CDR3aa: CASSLHRGEQPQHF; CDR3nt: TGTGCCAGCAGTTTACACAGGGGCGAACAGCCCCAGCATTTT
abundance: many; d_gene: -; j_gene: TRBJ1-2; v_gene: TRBV6-5; CDR3aa: CASSFQDNYGYTF; CDR3nt: TGTGCCAGCAGTTTCCAGGATAACTATGGCTACACCTTC
abundance: few; d_gene: -; j_gene: TRBJ1-5; v_gene: TRBV9; CDR3aa: CASSKGSGALGQPQHF; CDR3nt: TGTGCCAGCAGCAAGGGGTCGGGGGCGCTAGGGCAGCCCCAGCATTTT
abundance: -; d_gene: -; j_gene: TRBJ1-1; v_gene: TRBV18; CDR3aa: CASSPKPNTEAFF; CDR3nt: TGTGCCAGCTCACCCAAGCCTAACACTGAAGCTTTCTTT
abundance: -; d_gene: TRBD2; j_gene: TRBJ2-7; v_gene: TRBV20-1; CDR3aa: CSARGLLAGASEQYF; CDR3nt: TGCAGTGCTAGAGGCCTACTAGCGGGAGCCTCCGAGCAGTACTTC
abundance: few; d_gene: -; j_gene: TRBJ1-1; v_gene: TRBV19; CDR3aa: CASTPTGWATEAFF; CDR3nt: TGTGCCAGTACCCCAACAGGGTGGGCCACTGAAGCTTTCTTT
abundance: many; d_gene: -; j_gene: TRBJ1-1; v_gene: TRBV7-2; CDR3aa: CASSWGATNTEAFF; CDR3nt: TGTGCCAGCAGCTGGGGGGCTACGAACACTGAAGCTTTCTTT
abundance: -; d_gene: -; j_gene: TRBJ1-2; v_gene: TRBV20-1; CDR3aa: CSAREAGAYGYTF; CDR3nt: TGCAGTGCTAGAGAAGCAGGGGCGTATGGCTACACCTTC
abundance: -; d_gene: TRBD1; j_gene: TRBJ2-5; v_gene: TRBV4-1; CDR3aa: CASSQGDRDQETQYF; CDR3nt: TGCGCCAGCAGCCAAGGAGACAGGGACCAAGAGACCCAGTACTTC
abundance: -; d_gene: -; j_gene: TRBJ2-5; v_gene: TRBV20-1; CDR3aa: CSASPMETQYF; CDR3nt: TGCAGTGCTAGCCCGATGGAGACCCAGTACTTC
abundance: -; d_gene: -; j_gene: TRBJ1-1; v_gene: TRBV6-1; CDR3aa: CASSRRVGGRTEAFF; CDR3nt: TGTGCCAGCAGTCGGCGTGTTGGGGGTCGCACTGAAGCTTTCTTT
abundance: few; d_gene: TRBD2; j_gene: TRBJ2-7; v_gene: TRBV7-8; CDR3aa: CASSPLAGERYEQYF; CDR3nt: TGTGCCAGCAGCCCCCTAGCGGGAGAGAGGTACGAGCAGTACTTC
abundance: many; d_gene: TRBD1; j_gene: TRBJ2-5; v_gene: TRBV7-2; CDR3aa: CASSFRGPQETQYF; CDR3nt: TGTGCCAGCAGCTTCAGGGGGCCCCAAGAGACCCAGTACTTC
abundance: -; d_gene: TRBD1; j_gene: TRBJ2-2; v_gene: TRBV29-1; CDR3aa: CSVEDGTGDELFF; CDR3nt: TGCAGCGTTGAAGATGGGACAGGGGATGAGCTGTTTTTT
abundance: many; d_gene: -; j_gene: TRBJ1-2; v_gene: TRBV28; CDR3aa: CASSSLTGYAIYGYTF; CDR3nt: TGTGCCAGCAGTTCTCTGACAGGCTATGCTATTTATGGCTACACCTTC
abundance: many; d_gene: -; j_gene: TRBJ1-1; v_gene: TRBV6-1; CDR3aa: CASSLTGTPGTEAFF; CDR3nt: TGTGCCAGCAGCCTTACCGGGACACCTGGCACTGAAGCTTTCTTT
abundance: few; d_gene: TRBD2; j_gene: TRBJ2-3; v_gene: TRBV7-3; CDR3aa: CASSTGLADNTDTQYF; CDR3nt: TGTGCCAGCAGCACCGGACTAGCGGATAACACAGATACGCAGTATTTT
abundance: many; d_gene: TRBD1; j_gene: TRBJ1-1; v_gene: TRBV6-1; CDR3aa: CASSELRGVTEAFF; CDR3nt: TGTGCCAGCAGTGAACTCAGGGGGGTCACTGAAGCTTTCTTT
abundance: -; d_gene: -; j_gene: TRBJ2-2; v_gene: TRBV12-3/TRBV12-4; CDR3aa: CASSPSGATGELFF; CDR3nt: TGTGCCAGCAGTCCCTCCGGGGCCACCGGGGAGCTGTTTTTT